This T cell receptor (beta chain) was captured in a study of neurological immune-mediated disorders. From the 5' RACE reads, TCRdb called clonotypes with MiXCR, one entry per CDR3 protein. Among roughly 32,000 distinct CDR3 sequences, under 6% were seen once, and the ten largest hold approximately 2.1%. The germline V gene has CDR1 ENHRY and CDR2 SYGVKD. Unmatched junction bases numbered 6, after V lost 10 bases and J lost 4 bases. CDR3 size: 13 residues. This clonotype is medium-sized (0.01 to 0.1%). The gene calls are TRBV10-3 and TRBJ1-5; 8 bases agree with TRBD1. Sequencing was performed on CD4+ T cells from blood. The TCR sequence derives from a woman aged 50 to 60 in good health. The CDR3 loop reads CATKTGANQPQHF. In DNA, the CDR3 is TGTGCCACCAAGACAGGGGCTAATCAGCCCCAGCATTTT.